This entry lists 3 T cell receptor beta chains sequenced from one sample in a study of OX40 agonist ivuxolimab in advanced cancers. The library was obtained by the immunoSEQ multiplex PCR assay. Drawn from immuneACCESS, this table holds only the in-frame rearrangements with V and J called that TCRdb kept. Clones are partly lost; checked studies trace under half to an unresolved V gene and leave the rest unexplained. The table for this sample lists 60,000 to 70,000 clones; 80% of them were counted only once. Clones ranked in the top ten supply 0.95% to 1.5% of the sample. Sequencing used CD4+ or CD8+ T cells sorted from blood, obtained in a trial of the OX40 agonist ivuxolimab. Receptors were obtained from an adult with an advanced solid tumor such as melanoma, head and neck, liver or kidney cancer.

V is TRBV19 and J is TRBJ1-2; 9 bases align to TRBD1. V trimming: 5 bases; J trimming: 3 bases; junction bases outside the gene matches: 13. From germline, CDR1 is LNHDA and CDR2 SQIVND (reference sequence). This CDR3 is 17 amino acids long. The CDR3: CASSPQGAQASDYGYTF. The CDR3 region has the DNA TGTGCCAGTAGTCCACAGGGGGCGCAGGCCAGCGACTATGGCTACACCTTC.

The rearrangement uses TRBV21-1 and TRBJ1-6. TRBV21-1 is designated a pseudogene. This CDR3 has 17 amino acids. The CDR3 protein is CASSKETIRAGWRPLHF. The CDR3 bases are TGTGCCAGCAGCAAAGAAACGATCAGGGCAGGGTGGAGGCCCCTCCACTTT.

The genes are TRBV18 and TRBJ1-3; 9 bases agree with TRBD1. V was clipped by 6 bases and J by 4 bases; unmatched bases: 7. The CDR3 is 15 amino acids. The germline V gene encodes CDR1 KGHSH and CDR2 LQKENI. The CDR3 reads CASSSAGTGGNTIYF. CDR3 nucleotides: TGTGCCAGCTCGTCCGCCGGGACAGGGGGAAACACCATATATTTT.